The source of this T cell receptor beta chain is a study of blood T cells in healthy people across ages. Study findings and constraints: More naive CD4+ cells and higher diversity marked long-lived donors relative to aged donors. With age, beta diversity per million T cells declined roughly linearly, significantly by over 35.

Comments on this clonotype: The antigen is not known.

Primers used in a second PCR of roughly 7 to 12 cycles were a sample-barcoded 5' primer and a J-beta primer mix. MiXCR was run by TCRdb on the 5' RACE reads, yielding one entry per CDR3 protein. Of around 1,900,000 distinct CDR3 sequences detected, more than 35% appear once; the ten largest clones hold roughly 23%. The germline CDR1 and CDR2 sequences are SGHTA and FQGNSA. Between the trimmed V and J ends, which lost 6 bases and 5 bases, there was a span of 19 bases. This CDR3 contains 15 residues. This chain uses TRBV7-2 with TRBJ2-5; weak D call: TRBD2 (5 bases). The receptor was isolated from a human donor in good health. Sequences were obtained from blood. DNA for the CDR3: TGTGCCAGCAGTGCTACCGGGATCGCTCAGGAGACCCAGTACTTC. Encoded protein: CASSATGIAQETQYF.